This TCR beta chain came from a study of blood T cell repertoires in COVID-19. Overall study context: Acute and convalescent COVID-19 samples came from the United States, Italy and Spain. T cells, B-cell-depleted T cells, or PBMCs supplied cDNA or gDNA.

The V gene lost 0 bases and the J gene lost 5 bases, with 11 bases spanning the gap. Germline CDR1 MNHEY, CDR2 SVGAGI. This CDR3 contains 15 residues. Original handling: Estimates of nucleated cell counts were drawn from the amplification of reference gene primers. Generated by immunoSEQ multiplex PCR, the TCRdb table keeps only in-frame clones and is missing some. Clone size and the V and J calls come from that table; the DNA yielded D and trimming. The sample lists 250,000 to 400,000 clones, approximately 90% occurring once. The Seattle site enrolled patients during active infection and followed them longitudinally.

Sample: peripheral blood. This chain uses TRBV6-5 with TRBJ2-1; D remains unclear. This sequence originates from a woman younger than 45 with COVID-19, enrolled during active disease. The CDR3 DNA follows: TGTGCCAGCAGTTACTCATGGGCTACCAACAATGAGCAGTTCTTC. The encoded protein is CASSYSWATNNEQFF.